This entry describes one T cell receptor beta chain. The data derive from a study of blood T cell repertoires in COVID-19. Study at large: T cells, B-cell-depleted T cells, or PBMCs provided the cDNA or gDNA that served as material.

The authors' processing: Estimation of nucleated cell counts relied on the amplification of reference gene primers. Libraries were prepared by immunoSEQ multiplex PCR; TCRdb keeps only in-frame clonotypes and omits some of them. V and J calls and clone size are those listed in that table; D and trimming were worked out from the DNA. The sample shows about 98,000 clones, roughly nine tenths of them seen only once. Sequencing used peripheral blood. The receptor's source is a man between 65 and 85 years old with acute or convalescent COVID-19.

This CDR3 reads CASSEGRAGFNNSPLHF. CDR3 sequence (DNA): TGTGCCAGCAGTGAAGGGCGAGCAGGGTTCAATAATTCACCCCTCCACTTT. The genes are TRBV6-1 and TRBJ1-6; maybe TRBD1 (5 bases). Per the germline V gene, CDR1 is MNHNS and CDR2 is SASEGT. Trimming took 1 base from V and 5 from J, leaving 15 bases between them. The CDR3 contains 17 residues.